The clone carrying this T cell receptor beta chain was observed a few times. Its antigen remains unidentified. TCRdb re-called the 5' RACE reads with MiXCR, one entry per CDR3 protein. Here the sample spans 350,000 to 550,000 distinct CDR3 sequences, around 17% being singletons. The data were obtained in a study of T-cell memory formation after mild COVID-19. Turning to the study itself: For the most part, TCR clusters were specific to one donor.

General study points: Mostly located in CM and EM were contracting CD4+ clones, with contracting CD8+ clones located in EMRA.

The source material was PBMCs or a T cell subset sorted from them (not recorded which). The TCR sequence derives from a man aged 18 to 35 who had mild COVID-19 (a few samples of this study predate the infection). Cell type and time point are not known.

The CDR3 region has the DNA TGCGCCAGCAGCCAAGATTATTCAGGAAACACCATATATTTT. It codes for CASSQDYSGNTIYF. The chain has TRBV4-3 and TRBJ1-3; D ambiguous. This CDR3 spans 14 amino acids. The germline V gene has CDR1 LGHNA and CDR2 YSLEER. V lost 0 bases and J 4 bases, leaving 7 bases between the germline ends.